Following are 26 T cell receptor beta chains from one sample sequenced in a study of T and B cells in COVID-19 patients. BIOMED2 TRB-A/B primer pools were used in multiplex TRB PCR. MiXCR, applied by TCRdb to the multiplex PCR reads, yields one record per CDR3 protein. The sample lists about 2,500 distinct CDR3 sequences, 25% occurring once. From blood, roughly 220-550 ng of genomic DNA served as TRB template. The specimen sequenced was blood. These receptors came from a human donor with active COVID-19.

This rearrangement joins TRBV20-1 to TRBJ1-5, with D maybe TRBD1 (5 bases). Trimming stripped 0 bases from V and 6 bases from J, with 12 bases between. Germline CDR1 is DFQATT and CDR2 is SNEGSKA (reference sequence). This CDR3 contains 14 residues. CDR3 in amino acids: CSARDHRLGQPQHF. In nucleotides, the CDR3 is TGCAGTGCTAGAGATCACAGGCTGGGTCAGCCCCAGCATTTT.

This clonotype was counted only a few times. This chain connects TRBV10-3 to TRBJ1-1, with a weak D call TRBD1 (5 bases). The V and J ends lost 4 bases and 2 bases respectively, with 11 bases between them. The V gene's germline CDR1 is ENHRY and CDR2 SYGVKD. The CDR3 loop spans 14 amino acids. The CDR3 DNA sequence: TGTGCCATCAGTGTCGGGACCTTAAACACTGAAGCTTTCTTT. Translation: CAISVGTLNTEAFF.

The V and J genes are TRBV6-5 and TRBJ1-2; 11 nucleotides agree with TRBD1. The ends lost 4 bases at V and 4 bases at J; junction bases unmatched: 5. CDR3 length: 15 amino acids. Germline V gene data show CDR1 as MNHEY and CDR2 as SVGAGI. CDR3 protein: CASSLRDRGTYGYTF. The CDR3 coding sequence is TGTGCCAGCAGTTTGAGGGACAGGGGGACCTATGGCTACACCTTC.

J is TRBJ1-1 and V is TRBV19; D remains unclear. Germline V gene sequence: CDR1 LNHDA, CDR2 SQIVND (reference sequence). The length of the CDR3 is 11 residues. V was cut by 6 bases and J by 2 bases, with 4 bases left in between. The CDR3 nucleotides read TGTGCCAGTAGGGGAAACACTGAAGCTTTCTTT. Amino acids: CASRGNTEAFF.

This clonotype is judged medium-sized. The chain carries TRBV6-5 and TRBJ2-1; D not resolved. This CDR3 spans 14 amino acids. CDR1 MNHEY and CDR2 SVGAGI come from the germline V gene. The V end lost 0 bases, the J end lost 8 bases, and 11 bases lay between the germline ends. The CDR3 loop reads CASSYSVGTHEQFF. The CDR3 DNA follows: TGTGCCAGCAGTTACTCGGTCGGTACCCATGAGCAGTTCTTC.

The chain carries TRBV6-5 and TRBJ2-5, with 9 bases aligning to TRBD2. From germline, CDR1 is MNHEY and CDR2 SVGAGI. The CDR3 spans 16 residues. V shed 6 bases and J 4 bases; nucleotides not matched to a gene: 12. The CDR3 DNA reads as TGTGCCAGCAGGGAAGGTGGTAGCGGGAGAGGAGAGACCCAGTACTTC. Translation: CASREGGSGRGETQYF.

Here the CDR3 DNA reads TGTGCCAGCAGCCCCTCGGCGCAAGAGACCCAGTACTTC. Its translation is CASSPSAQETQYF. The chain is built from TRBV6-1 and TRBJ2-5; D gene uncertain. The V end was cut by 6 bases, the J end by 2 bases, with 10 bases between. The CDR3 is made up of 13 amino acids. Germline V gives CDR1 MNHNS, CDR2 SASEGT.

This clonotype has at least ten counts. This chain links TRBV6-2 or TRBV6-3 with TRBJ2-4, with 12 nucleotides matching TRBD1. The V gene's germline CDR1 is MNHEY and CDR2 SVGEGT. V lost 5 bases, J lost 0 bases, and 11 bases stayed unmatched. The CDR3 contains 19 residues. The DNA of the CDR3 is TGTGCCAGCAGTCTTACGGGACAGGGGGCGATGCTAGCCAAAAACATTCAGTACTTC. Encoded protein: CASSLTGQGAMLAKNIQYF.

This clonotype is judged medium-sized. This chain links TRBV12-3 or TRBV12-4 with TRBJ1-5; D remains ambiguous. The V gene lost 6 bases and the J gene lost 2 bases, with 14 bases spanning the gap. This CDR3 spans 15 amino acids. The CDR3 reads CASREDLGGNQPQHF. DNA of the CDR3: TGTGCCAGCAGAGAGGACCTTGGAGGCAATCAGCCCCAGCATTTT.

This clonotype is labeled as medium-sized. This sequence joins TRBV27 and TRBJ1-3; the D is unclear. V dropped 2 bases and J dropped 2 bases, with 7 bases sitting between them. Germline V CDR1 and CDR2: MNHEY, SMNVEV (reference sequence). This CDR3 region has 14 residues. The CDR3 DNA reads TGTGCCAGCAGTTTAGGGAGAACTGGAAACACCATATATTTT. It translates to CASSLGRTGNTIYF.

V gene TRBV27 combines with J gene TRBJ2-1; 8 bases agree with TRBD2. Looked up from germline, CDR1 is MNHEY and CDR2 is SMNVEV (reference sequence). Losses at the gene ends were 7 bases for V and 9 bases for J; bases not matched to a gene: 11. This CDR3 region has 14 residues. The CDR3 nucleotides read TGTGCCAGCACGTCCGGGACTAGTTTTTTTGAGCAGTTCTTC. Its translation: CASTSGTSFFEQFF.

This clonotype showed up many times. This chain joins TRBV19 and TRBJ1-2; tentatively, D is TRBD1 (5 bases). The V and J ends lost 3 bases and 0 bases respectively, with 17 bases between them. The CDR3 is 17 residues long. The germline gives CDR1 LNHDA, CDR2 SQIVND (reference sequence). CDR3: CASSIPSDRLTNYGYTF. DNA of the CDR3: TGTGCCAGTAGTATCCCCTCCGACAGACTAACTAACTATGGCTACACCTTC.

By sample share, this clonotype is medium-sized (0.01 to 0.1%). The chain employs TRBV29-1 and TRBJ2-3, with D maybe TRBD1 (6 bases). V dropped 7 bases and J dropped 11 bases, with 16 bases sitting between them. The CDR3 runs 11 residues. Germline CDR1 and CDR2: SQVTM and ANQGSEA. CDR3 nucleotide sequence: TGCAGCGAAAAGGGCCTAGGGGGGCAGTATTTT. It codes for CSEKGLGGQYF.

This clonotype is categorized as medium-sized. The genes are TRBV19 and TRBJ2-2; TRBD1 matches at 8 bases. V trimming: 8 bases; J trimming: 6 bases; junction bases outside the gene matches: 11. The CDR3 loop spans 15 amino acids. Per germline, CDR1 LNHDA and CDR2 SQIVND (reference sequence). CDR3 region: CASCRRAGGPGELFF. CDR3 nucleotides: TGTGCCAGTTGCCGGAGGGCAGGGGGCCCCGGGGAGCTGTTTTTT.

The chain carries TRBV10-2 and TRBJ2-1; D is unresolved. Looked up from germline, CDR1 is WSHSY and CDR2 is SAAADI. Trimming stripped 3 bases from V and 4 bases from J, with 13 bases between. The CDR3 has 15 residues. The CDR3, as DNA: TGCGCCAGCAGTGAAGGGCAGGCGGAATACAATGAGCAGTTCTTC. This sequence encodes CASSEGQAEYNEQFF.

The CDR3 protein is CASSQDPAADTQYF. CDR3 DNA: TGTGCCAGCAGCCAAGATCCCGCGGCAGATACGCAGTATTTT. The chain is built from TRBV4-2 and TRBJ2-3; D unclear. Trimming shortened V by 0 bases and J by 4 bases, and 8 bases separated the two germline ends. Germline lookup yields CDR1 LGHNA and CDR2 YNFKEQ. This CDR3 contains 14 residues.

This clonotype was counted once. The V gene is TRBV6-5, the J gene TRBJ2-1; D may be TRBD1 or TRBD2 (6 bases each). The J call is uncertain, as TRBJ2-2 better fits the DNA end. This CDR3 spans 13 amino acids. CDR1 is MNHEY and CDR2 is SVGAGI in the germline V gene. The CDR3 protein is CAKGYARGEELFF. DNA for the CDR3: TGTGCCAAGGGTTACGCGAGGGGGGAGGAGCTGTTTTTT.

Details on this clonotype: One end of the junction does not line up with germline, which may come from a read error. The chain joins TRBV5-3 to TRBJ2-7; the match to TRBD2 covers 7 bases. TRBV5-3 is annotated as an ORF whose role is uncertain. CDR3 length: 13 amino acids. For the CDR3, the DNA is TGTGCCAGCAGCTTCGCGGGAGTGGACAAGCAGTACTTC. Translation: CASSFAGVDKQYF.

This clonotype qualifies as medium-sized. This chain links TRBV29-1 with TRBJ2-5, with 8 bases fitting TRBD2. The CDR3 extends over 15 amino acids. V lost 6 bases, J lost 5 bases, and 14 bases stayed unmatched. Germline lookup yields CDR1 SQVTM and CDR2 ANQGSEA. The CDR3 reads CSVSPRAGGGETQYF. As DNA, the CDR3 is TGCAGCGTATCCCCCCGGGCCGGGGGGGGGGAGACCCAGTACTTC.

This clonotype is medium-sized within its sample. The rearrangement joins TRBV19 to TRBJ1-2; 8 positions match TRBD1. This CDR3 region has 13 residues. Germline values: CDR1 LNHDA, CDR2 SQIVND (reference sequence). Trimming cost V 4 bases and J 8 bases; bases outside gene matches: 6. CDR3 amino acids: CASSRRQGFGYTF. In DNA, the CDR3 is TGTGCCAGTAGTAGACGACAGGGGTTCGGCTACACCTTC.

The chain carries TRBV5-6 and TRBJ2-2, with D perhaps TRBD1 (8 bases). The CDR3 loop spans 18 amino acids. Deletions cut 4 bases from V and 7 bases from J, with 26 bases between. Germline V CDR1 and CDR2: SGHDT, YYEEEE. The CDR3 DNA sequence: TGTGCCAGCAGCACCCCCGGGACAGGACGGGAGCGGGACGGGGAGCTGTTTTTT. Amino acid sequence: CASSTPGTGRERDGELFF.

The rearrangement links TRBV30 to TRBJ1-1; 10 bases fit TRBD1. Germline CDR1 GTSNPN, CDR2 SVGIG (reference sequence). V dropped 3 bases and J dropped 1; count of bases not matched to a gene: 5. The CDR3 length is 15 residues. Here the CDR3 DNA reads TGTGCCTGGAGGGCAGGGACAGGGGCGAACACTGAAGCTTTCTTT. Its translation is CAWRAGTGANTEAFF.

This clonotype is medium-sized (0.01 to 0.1%) in the sample. The CDR3 loop is CAWRVRAGGNNEQFF. CDR3 sequence (DNA): TGTGCCTGGAGGGTTCGGGCGGGAGGAAACAATGAGCAGTTCTTC. V usage is TRBV30 and J usage is TRBJ2-1; 8 bases line up with TRBD2. V dropped 3 bases and J dropped 5; count of bases not matched to a gene: 9. CDR3 length: 15 amino acids. From germline, CDR1 is GTSNPN and CDR2 SVGIG (reference sequence).

The chain has TRBV27 and TRBJ2-7, with TRBD1 as a possible D gene (6 bases). Trimming stripped 6 bases from V and 2 bases from J, with 17 bases between. This CDR3 contains 15 residues. CDR1 MNHEY and CDR2 SMNVEV come from the germline V gene (reference sequence). The CDR3 sequence is CASSSGQRFPYEQYF. CDR3 DNA sequence: TGTGCCAGCAGCAGCGGACAGCGCTTTCCCTACGAGCAGTACTTC.

For this clonotype: A much larger clonotype is one base distant, so this may be a read error. The chain recombines TRBV19 with TRBJ2-5, with TRBD2 as a possible D gene (6 bases). The CDR3 loop spans 14 amino acids. Germline lookup yields CDR1 LNHDA and CDR2 SQIVND (reference sequence). Trimming pared 0 bases from V and 7 bases from J, leaving 12 bases between. In DNA form, the CDR3 reads TGTGCCAGTAGTATAGACGGGAGTGTCGGGACCCAGTACTTC. Its translation is CASSIDGSVGTQYF. Looking up the rest from reference TRBV19 and TRBJ2-5 gives the full variable domain: DGGITQSPKYLFRKEGQNVTLSCEQNLNHDAMYWYRQDPGQGLRLIYYSQIVNDFQKGDIAEGYSVSREKKESFPLTVTSAQKNPTAFYLCASSIDGSVGTQYFGPGTRLLVL.

CDR3 sequence (DNA): TGCGCCAGCAGCTTGACCACGGGGTTCCAAGAGACCCAGTACTTC. Protein: CASSLTTGFQETQYF. The V gene is TRBV5-1, the J gene TRBJ2-5, with D possibly matching TRBD2 (5 bases). The V gene's germline CDR1 is SGHRS and CDR2 YFSETQ. V was trimmed by 1 base and J by 1 base, leaving 11 bases between them. This CDR3 is built from 15 residues.